Listed here are 18 T cell receptor beta chains from one sample, sequenced in a study of T cell clonality in common variable immunodeficiency. Using immunoSEQ multiplex PCR, the repertoire was profiled, and TCRdb retains in-frame clones only, with some absent. This sample shows more than 65,000 clones and no singletons; around 0.8% rests with the ten largest. The source material was peripheral blood mononuclear cells. The source is a person between 18 and 69 years old in good health.

The sample holds many counts of this clone. The read is 3 residues too short to cover the CDR3 end, so that end is filled in from the germline J gene. The rearrangement uses TRBV9 and TRBJ2-6; D gene unclear. V gave up 0 bases and J gave up 4 bases, with 8 bases separating them. The CDR3 extends over 15 amino acids. The germline gives CDR1 SGDLS, CDR2 YYNGEE. The CDR3 sequence: CASSVDMAGANVLTF. The CDR3 DNA, read in part, is TGTGCCAGCAGCGTAGACATGGCCGGGGCCAACGTC.

In this sample, this clone turned up many times. The sequence runs out 3 residues before the end of the CDR3; the remainder is reconstructed from the germline J gene. The chain links TRBV11-2 to TRBJ2-7; a possible D gene is TRBD1 (5 bases). The germline V gene encodes CDR1 SGHAT and CDR2 FQNNGV. V was shortened by 6 bases and J by 3 bases, with 15 bases between the two germline ends. This CDR3 is built from 14 residues. CDR3 amino acids: CASRPNRRLYEQYF. The part of the CDR3 DNA that was read is TGTGCCAGCAGGCCCAACAGGCGACTCTACGAG.

This clone was recorded many times. The CDR3 goes on 3 residues after the read ends, and that part is filled in from the germline J gene. J is TRBJ2-4 and V is TRBV28; 7 nucleotides line up with TRBD1. Germline assignment: CDR1 MDHEN and CDR2 SYDVKM. Unmatched junction bases numbered 4, after V lost 8 bases and J lost 0 bases. This CDR3 has 14 residues. The DNA read from the CDR3 is TGTGCCAGCGACAGGGAGCTAGCCAAAAACATT. The encoded protein is CASDRELAKNI. The whole CDR3 is CASDRELAKNIQYF.

This clone was seen repeatedly, ten times or more. The read terminates 3 residues ahead of where the CDR3 ends, so the germline J gene completes it. This sequence joins TRBV6-2 or TRBV6-3 and TRBJ1-1; TRBD1 matches 7 bases. J lost 1 base, V lost 5 bases, and 7 bases had no gene match. The V gene's germline CDR1 is MNHEY and CDR2 SVGEGT. This CDR3 comprises 15 residues. CDR3 bases read: TGTGCCAGCAGTGGTGGGACAGCAGGGAACACTGAA. This encodes CASSGGTAGNTE. The whole CDR3 protein reads CASSGGTAGNTEAFF.

This clone was counted many times. The sequence runs out 3 residues before the end of the CDR3; the remainder is reconstructed from the germline J gene. The chain is built from TRBV6-2 or TRBV6-3 and TRBJ1-5; a weak D match, TRBD1 (5 bases). V was cut by 0 bases and J by 4 bases, with 7 bases left in between. CDR3 length: 14 residues. CDR1 is MNHEY and CDR2 is SVGEGT in the germline V gene. The CDR3 reads CASSYSRGNQPQHF. CDR3 bases read: TGTGCCAGCAGTTACTCAAGGGGAAATCAGCCC.

This clone has ten or more counts. The CDR3 extends 3 residues past the end of the read, so its final part is completed from the germline J gene. The V and J genes are TRBV7-3 and TRBJ2-1, with 7 bases lining up with TRBD2. Germline values: CDR1 SGHTA, CDR2 FQGTGA. The CDR3 is 15 residues long. Losses at the gene ends were 6 bases for V and 4 bases for J; bases not matched to a gene: 9. The sequenced part of the CDR3 DNA is TGTGCCAGCAGGCGGAGTAGCGGGTCTTACAATGAG. Its translation is CASRRSSGSYNE. The full CDR3 is CASRRSSGSYNEQFF.

The sample holds many counts of this clone. The read comes to an end 3 residues before the CDR3 does, leaving the germline J gene to fill in the end. The rearrangement links TRBV30 to TRBJ1-1; tentatively, D is TRBD1 (5 bases). Germline lookup yields CDR1 GTSNPN and CDR2 SVGIG (reference sequence). V shed 5 bases and J shed 0 bases, with 13 bases lying between them. CDR3 length: 14 residues. CDR3 bases read: TGTGCCTGGGAGCCGGGACTTTTGAACACTGAA. Translation gives CAWEPGLLNTE. The entire CDR3 protein reads CAWEPGLLNTEAFF.

This clone was observed many times. The chain's CDR3 is CASSDRSGGLLPGTDTQYF. The CDR3 bases that were read are TGCGCCAGCAGTGACCGGTCAGGGGGTCTCCTCCCAGGGACAGATACG. This chain connects TRBV10-1 to TRBJ2-3, with 7 bases identical to TRBD1. The CDR3 extends 3 residues past the end of the read, so its final part is completed from the germline J gene. Germline CDR1 and CDR2: WNHNN and SYGVQD (reference sequence). The V segment lost 3 bases and the J segment 3 bases; nucleotides outside the gene matches: 18. The CDR3 is 19 residues long.

This clone was detected ten times or more. The CDR3 extends 3 residues past the end of the read, so its final part is completed from the germline J gene. The chain links TRBV19 to TRBJ1-2, with D hard to call. CDR3 size: 12 residues. Germline V gives CDR1 LNHDA, CDR2 SQIVND (reference sequence). The V and J ends lost 1 base and 7 bases respectively, with 7 bases between them. The sequenced part of the CDR3 DNA is TGTGCCAGTAGTATAGGGTCTAGTGGC. Amino acid sequence: CASSIGSSG. The complete CDR3 reads CASSIGSSGYTF.

This clone was counted at least ten times. The read ends 3 residues early relative to the CDR3; the germline J gene fills the gap. The chain has TRBV7-3 and TRBJ1-1; no reliable D call. The length of the CDR3 is 13 residues. Germline CDR1 SGHTA, CDR2 FQGTGA. The V and J ends lost 1 base and 0 bases respectively, with 3 bases between them. CDR3 residues: CASSLSMNTEAFF. Partial CDR3 DNA: TGTGCCAGCAGCTTAAGTATGAACACTGAA.

This clone was detected ten times or more. The read terminates 3 residues before the CDR3 end, so the remaining end is supplied by the germline J gene. This rearrangement joins TRBV20-1 to TRBJ2-5; D may be TRBD1 (6 bases). V was pared by 4 bases and J by 4 bases, with 16 bases between. Looked up from germline, CDR1 is DFQATT and CDR2 is SNEGSKA (reference sequence). The CDR3 extends over 14 amino acids. The covered CDR3 bases are TGCAGTGCTACCGAGACAGGCCTAACAGAGACC. This codes for CSATETGLTET. The complete CDR3 sequence is CSATETGLTETQYF.

This clone was observed many times. The read stops 3 residues short of the end of the CDR3; the missing end is completed from the germline J gene. This sequence joins TRBV4-1 and TRBJ1-5; no definite D call. The CDR3 is 14 residues long. Germline V gene lookup returns CDR1 MGHRA and CDR2 YSYEKL. The V and J ends lost 0 bases and 7 bases respectively, with 10 bases between them. Here the CDR3 reads CASSQEATIQPQHF. Incomplete CDR3 DNA: TGCGCCAGCAGCCAAGAGGCCACGATCCAGCCC.

This clone was seen many times. Sequencing ends 3 residues short of the CDR3 end; the germline J gene provides the rest. V and J are TRBV5-1 and TRBJ1-2; maybe TRBD1 (6 bases). CDR3 size: 17 residues. Trimming left V 1 base short and J 0 bases short, with 16 bases between. Germline loops: CDR1 SGHRS, CDR2 YFSETQ. The CDR3 loop is CASSLTTTTGTNYGYTF. Incomplete CDR3 DNA: TGCGCCAGCAGCTTGACCACAACGACAGGTACTAACTATGGC.

This clone has a count of ten or more. The read terminates 3 residues ahead of where the CDR3 ends, so the germline J gene completes it. This chain joins TRBV10-2 and TRBJ2-7; 8 bases are a match to TRBD1. The CDR3 is made up of 14 amino acids. The trim removed 2 bases at V and 3 bases at J, leaving 3 bases unmatched. From germline, CDR1 is WSHSY and CDR2 SAAADI. Partial CDR3 DNA: TGCGCCAGCAGTGAGGTGACAGGGGTCTACGAG. It yields the protein CASSEVTGVYE. The full CDR3 sequence reads CASSEVTGVYEQYF.

This clone was recorded at least ten times. The missing CDR3 end, 3 residues past where the read stops, is filled in from the germline J gene. V is TRBV23-1 and J is TRBJ2-7; D may correspond to TRBD1 or TRBD2 (5 bases each). TRBV23-1 has ORF status, its function being uncertain. The CDR3 is made up of 17 amino acids. Trimming shortened V by 3 bases and J by 1 base, and 19 bases separated the two germline ends. CDR3 residues: CASSHERGGRGSYEQYF. CDR3 bases read: TGCGCCAGCAGTCATGAGAGGGGTGGTCGAGGATCCTACGAG.

The table lists this clone with many counts. The CDR3 end lies 3 residues beyond the end of the read and is filled in from the germline J gene. The chain links TRBV7-2 to TRBJ1-5, with 7 bases identical to TRBD1. The CDR3 covers 14 residues. The trim removed 5 bases at V and 4 bases at J, leaving 5 bases unmatched. Germline V gene sequence: CDR1 SGHTA, CDR2 FQGNSA. The part of the CDR3 DNA that was read is TGTGCCAGCAGCCCGTCAGGGGGAAATCAGCCC. Translated, it gives CASSPSGGNQP. The whole CDR3 sequence is CASSPSGGNQPQHF.

This clone was counted ten times or more. Read sequence stops 3 residues before the CDR3 end, and the germline J gene provides the missing end. The chain links TRBV20-1 to TRBJ2-7, with 9 bases lining up with TRBD2. CDR1 is DFQATT, CDR2 SNEGSKA, per germline (reference sequence). This CDR3 has 13 amino acids. Germline trimming cut 5 bases from V and 3 bases from J; bases unmatched to any gene: 5. The sequenced CDR3 bases are TGCAGTGCTGAGGCTAGCGGGAACTACGAG. Its translation is CSAEASGNYE. The CDR3 reads in full as CSAEASGNYEQYF.

This clone has ten or more counts. From the germline J gene comes the end of the CDR3, since the read stops 3 residues before it. The rearrangement joins TRBV5-5 to TRBJ2-1, with D unclear. Between the trimmed V and J ends, which lost 0 bases and 7 bases, there was a span of 11 bases. Germline V gene data show CDR1 as SGHKS and CDR2 as YYEKEE (reference sequence). This CDR3 has 14 amino acids. Partial CDR3 DNA: TGTGCCAGCAGCTTGGTTGGGCTTAAAAATGAG. Protein product: CASSLVGLKNE. The whole CDR3 is CASSLVGLKNEQFF.